What follows are 12 T cell receptor beta chains derived from one specimen sequenced in a study of blood T cell repertoires in COVID-19. Generated by immunoSEQ multiplex PCR, the TCRdb table keeps only in-frame clones and is missing some. The data hold about 200,000 clones, with 70% to 85% observed a single time. Sequencing input: peripheral blood. These receptors were taken from a human donor in a cohort sampled during active COVID-19.

This chain uses TRBV18 with TRBJ2-7; tentative D call: TRBD1 (6 bases). The V gene's germline CDR1 is KGHSH and CDR2 LQKENI. Trimming took off 2 bases at V and 1 base at J, with 9 bases between the two ends. CDR3 length: 14 residues. CDR3 coding DNA: TGTGCCAGCTCACCAAACAGGGAGTCCTACGAGCAGTACTTC. Residues: CASSPNRESYEQYF.

V and J are TRBV24-1 and TRBJ2-7, with D tentatively TRBD1 (6 bases). The germline CDR1 and CDR2 sequences are KGHDR and SFDVKD. The CDR3 runs to 16 residues. Deletions cut 0 bases from V and 2 bases from J, with 13 bases between. The CDR3 reads CATSDLRDRDTYEQYF. DNA for the CDR3: TGTGCCACCAGTGATTTGCGTGACCGGGACACCTACGAGCAGTACTTC.

The chain uses TRBV2 and TRBJ2-3, with 10 positions matching TRBD1. Per the germline V gene, CDR1 is SNHLY and CDR2 is FYNNEI. V was clipped by 5 bases and J by 3 bases; unmatched bases: 2. The CDR3 sequence is 14 residues long. The CDR3 sequence is CASSPGQGTDTQYF. The CDR3 DNA reads as TGTGCCAGCAGTCCGGGACAGGGGACAGATACGCAGTATTTT.

The chain employs TRBV25-1 and TRBJ2-1, with TRBD2 identical over 13 bases. Germline CDR1 reads MGHDK; CDR2 reads SYGVNS. The J segment lost 10 bases and the V segment lost 7 bases, leaving 7 bases of the junction unmatched. This CDR3 has 14 amino acids. The DNA for the CDR3 is TGTGCCAGCACCCGGACTAGCGGGAGAGAAGAGCAGTTCTTC. Protein sequence: CASTRTSGREEQFF. Using reference TRBV25-1 and TRBJ2-1 for the parts outside the CDR3, the full variable domain is EADIYQTPRYLVIGTGKKITLECSQTMGHDKMYWYQQDPGMELHLIHYSYGVNSTEKGDLSSESTVSRIRTEHFPLTLESARPSHTSQYLCASTRTSGREEQFFGPGTRLTVL.

The chain has TRBV13 and TRBJ1-3; the D is unclear. Germline CDR1 is PRHDT and CDR2 is FYEKMQ (reference sequence). The V gene lost 4 bases and the J gene lost 0 bases, with 7 bases spanning the gap. The CDR3 consists of 14 residues. CDR3 sequence: CASSSRSSGNTIYF. CDR3 sequence (DNA): TGTGCCAGCAGCTCTCGGAGCTCTGGAAACACCATATATTTT.

J is TRBJ2-5 and V is TRBV6-5; weak D call: TRBD2 (6 bases). Germline V gives CDR1 MNHEY, CDR2 SVGAGI. The CDR3 is made up of 15 amino acids. V was pared by 5 bases and J by 5 bases, with 18 bases between. This CDR3 reads CASSRGRIDSETQYF. For the CDR3, the DNA is TGTGCCAGCAGTCGAGGGAGGATCGATAGTGAGACCCAGTACTTC.

This chain connects TRBV6-4 to TRBJ2-3; possible D gene TRBD2, 5 bases. CDR3 length: 13 amino acids. V was clipped by 0 bases and J by 10 bases, with 11 bases between them. Per the germline V gene, CDR1 is MRHNA and CDR2 is SNTAGT. As DNA, the CDR3 is TGTGCCAGCAGTGACTCGGTGACTACCCCGCAGTATTTT. The encoded protein is CASSDSVTTPQYF.

This chain joins TRBV7-2 and TRBJ2-5; the D gene is possibly TRBD2 (6 bases). The CDR3 covers 14 residues. The germline gives CDR1 SGHTA, CDR2 FQGNSA. Trimming took off 1 base at V and 4 bases at J, with 10 bases between the two ends. The CDR3 loop is CASSLGRGPETQYF. The CDR3 coding sequence is TGTGCCAGCAGCTTAGGGAGGGGTCCAGAGACCCAGTACTTC.

The chain uses TRBV24-1 and TRBJ2-1; D ambiguous. Trimming stripped 6 bases from V and 0 bases from J, with 14 bases between. This CDR3 is 16 amino acids long. Germline values: CDR1 KGHDR, CDR2 SFDVKD. The CDR3 nucleotides are TGTGCCACCAGTCGCCCCGGAGCGTCCTCCTACAATGAGCAGTTCTTC. It yields the protein CATSRPGASSYNEQFF.

Only a few counts were recorded for this clone. The CDR3 spells CASSPVPPGGKTYEQYF. The CDR3, as DNA: TGTGCCAGCTCACCCGTCCCGCCTGGCGGGAAGACCTACGAGCAGTACTTC. The chain recombines TRBV18 with TRBJ2-7; possibly TRBD2 for D (6 bases). CDR1 KGHSH and CDR2 LQKENI come from the germline V gene. The CDR3 has 17 amino acids. Trimming took off 3 bases at V and 2 bases at J, with 20 bases between the two ends.

The chain has TRBV15 and TRBJ2-7; D uncertain. This CDR3 comprises 16 residues. V dropped 5 bases and J dropped 2 bases, with 19 bases sitting between them. Germline-derived CDR1 and CDR2 are LNHNV and YYDKDF (reference sequence). The CDR3 nucleotides are TGTGCCACCAGCTTAGAAGCGTTCGGCAGCACCTACGAGCAGTACTTC. Residues: CATSLEAFGSTYEQYF.

This clone was seen a few times. This chain uses TRBV5-1 with TRBJ2-7; TRBD1 agrees at 9 bases. CDR3 size: 16 residues. CDR1 is SGHRS and CDR2 is YFSETQ in the germline V gene. The junction had 9 bases not matched to a gene; V was cut back by 0 bases and J by 5 bases. DNA for the CDR3: TGCGCCAGCAGCTTGGACACCGGGACAGGGTCTGACGAGCAGTACTTC. Translated, it gives CASSLDTGTGSDEQYF.